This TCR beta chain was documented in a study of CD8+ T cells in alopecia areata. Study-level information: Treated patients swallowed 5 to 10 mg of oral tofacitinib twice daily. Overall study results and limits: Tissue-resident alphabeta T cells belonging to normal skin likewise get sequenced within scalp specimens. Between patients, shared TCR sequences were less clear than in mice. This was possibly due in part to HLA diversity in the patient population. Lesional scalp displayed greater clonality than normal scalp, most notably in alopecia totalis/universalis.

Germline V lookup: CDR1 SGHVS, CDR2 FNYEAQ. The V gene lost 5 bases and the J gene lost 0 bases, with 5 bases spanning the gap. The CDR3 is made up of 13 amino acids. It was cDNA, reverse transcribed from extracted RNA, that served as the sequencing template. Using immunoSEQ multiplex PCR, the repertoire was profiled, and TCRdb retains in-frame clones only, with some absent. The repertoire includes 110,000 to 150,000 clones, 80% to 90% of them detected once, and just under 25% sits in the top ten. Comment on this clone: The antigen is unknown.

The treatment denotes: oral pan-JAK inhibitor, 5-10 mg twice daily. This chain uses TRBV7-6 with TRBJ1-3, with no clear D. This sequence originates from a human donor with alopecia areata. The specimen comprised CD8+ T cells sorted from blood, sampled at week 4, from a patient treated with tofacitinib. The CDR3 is CASSPSSGNTIYF. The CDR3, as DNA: TGTGCCAGCAGCCCCAGCTCTGGAAACACCATATATTTT.